The following is a T cell receptor (beta chain) sequence with its context. No antigen is known for it. This sample is part of a study of shared clonotypes between healthy human individuals. Study-wide context: Per-donor plates numbered three CD4 naive, three CD4 memory, two CD8 naive and one CD8 memory. Overall study results and limits: Sequencing depth was expected to influence donor clonotype sharing.

Germline V gives CDR1 WNHNN, CDR2 SYGVQD (reference sequence). Trimming pared 3 bases from V and 2 bases from J, leaving 16 bases between. CDR3 size: 17 residues. Into CD45RA+ naive and CD45RA-negative memory subsets, the CD4+ cells were split. TCRdb's table, derived via immunoSEQ multiplex PCR, lists solely in-frame clones and lacks some. This table has roughly 2,500,000 clones, under 95% appearing once. V usage is TRBV10-1 and J usage is TRBJ2-2; D may match TRBD1 or TRBD2 (7 bases each). The sequence was collected from a man in his late teens or twenties in good health. Some clones in this sample may be carry-over from other donors' samples. Specimen: naive CD4+ T cells from PBMCs. Subset in this sample: CD45RA+ positively selected. DNA of the CDR3: TGCGCCAGCAGTGACCCCCCAGGGGGGGGAAACACCGGGGAGCTGTTTTTT. Protein: CASSDPPGGGNTGELFF.